This TCR beta chain derives from a study of blood T cell repertoires in COVID-19. About the research overall: Sources were T cells, B-cell-depleted T cells, or PBMCs; the material itself was cDNA or gDNA.

The data were produced by immunoSEQ multiplex PCR, yet TCRdb's version contains in-frame clones alone and is incomplete. Counted here are some 80,000 clones, around 90% occurring once; the ten biggest clones make up roughly 3.1%. The germline V gene encodes CDR1 LGHNT and CDR2 FRNRAP. Trimming pared 1 base from V and 3 bases from J, leaving 10 bases between. CDR3 length: 14 amino acids. This clone was seen more than once but under ten times. Sequenced sample: peripheral blood. J is TRBJ2-7 and V is TRBV12-5, with D tentatively TRBD1 (5 bases). The source of this sequence is a woman between 45 and 60 years old with active or convalescent COVID-19. CDR3 nucleotide sequence: TGTGCTAGTGGTTTGGCAGGGCAACACTACGAGCAGTACTTC. It yields the protein CASGLAGQHYEQYF.